These T cell receptor beta chains were read from a single sample in a study of tumor-infiltrating lymphocytes in glioblastoma multiforme. TCRdb called the multiplex PCR reads again in MiXCR, with one record for every CDR3 protein. Of more than 12,000 distinct CDR3 sequences in the sample, 65% to 80% are singletons; the top ten hold around half. Specimen: brain tumor tissue. The origin of the receptors is a male donor with glioblastoma. Each CDR3 is given with its conserved first and last residue. A D gene is named only where the DNA matches it firmly. Some rows have no size entry. The others give once, few or many, or a class for an expanded clone.

TRBV7-9,TRBJ2-1,TRBD2,few,TGTGCCAGCGGGCAAACTAGCGGGAGGAATATTAGCTCTTATAATAAGCAGTTCTTC,CASGQTSGRNISSYNKQFF
TRBV20-1,TRBJ2-1,.,.,TGCAGTGCTGATAGATGGGGTGAGCAGTTCTTC,CSADRWGEQFF
TRBV6-2/TRBV6-3,TRBJ2-3,.,.,TGTGCCAGCAGGACCTCCGGTGGGGATACGCAGTATTTT,CASRTSGGDTQYF
TRBV20-1,TRBJ2-5,.,once,TGCAGTGGGGGGCAAGAGACCCAGTACTTC,CSGGQETQYF
TRBV29-1,TRBJ2-3,.,.,TGCTGCGTTCTATCCGGGACACCTGCGGGTACGCAGTATTTT,CCVLSGTPAGTQYF
TRBV11-2,TRBJ2-7,.,many,TGTGCCAGCAGACCCATAACAGGGTACGGCGAGCAGTACTTC,CASRPITGYGEQYF
TRBV29-1,TRBJ2-1,TRBD2,.,TGCAGCGTTGAAGGGGGGGGGAATGAGCAGTTCTTC,CSVEGGGNEQFF
TRBV20-1,TRBJ2-1,.,.,TGCAGTGAAAGGAGGGGGAGCGGTGAGCAGTTCTTC,CSERRGSGEQFF
TRBV29-1,TRBJ2-1,TRBD2,.,TGCAGCGTTGAATGTATGGCGGGAGCTAGTGGGCAGTTCTTC,CSVECMAGASGQFF
TRBV20-1,TRBJ2-7,.,.,TGCAGCGCTAGCATATTCGGGAGTACGGCCGTCGTGCAGTACTTC,CSASIFGSTAVVQYF
TRBV10-3,TRBJ2-1,TRBD2,.,TGCGCCACCTACCCGGGACTAGCAGCGGATGAGCACCTCTTC,CATYPGLAADEHLF
TRBV4-3,TRBJ2-3,TRBD1,.,TGCGCCAGTAGCCAAACTCCGGGACAGGGGGCAGATACGCAGTATTTT,CASSQTPGQGADTQYF
TRBV12-3/TRBV12-4,TRBJ1-2,.,once,TGTGCCAGCGCTATCCAGGGAGCTAACTATGGCTACACCTTC,CASAIQGANYGYTF
TRBV11-3,TRBJ2-1,TRBD2,.,TGTGCCAGCAGTTCGGGACTAGCGGGAACGGATGAGCAGTTCTTC,CASSSGLAGTDEQFF
TRBV11-2,TRBJ2-1,.,few,TGTGCCAGCGATATTAGCGGCTACAATGAGCAGTTCTTC,CASDISGYNEQFF
TRBV11-2,TRBJ1-1,.,.,TGCGCCAGCAACTTAGACCCACAGGGTGACACTGAGGCTTTCTTT,CASNLDPQGDTEAFF
TRBV10-3,TRBJ2-3,TRBD2,.,TGTGCCGCAACTAGCGGGGGGCACCTCACATGTACGCAGTATTTT,CAATSGGHLTCTQYF
TRBV18,TRBJ1-4,.,many,TGTGCCAGCTCACCAATCTATGGTCAGGGCACCGAAAAACTGTTTTTT,CASSPIYGQGTEKLFF
TRBV5-6,TRBJ2-1,.,.,TGTGCCAGCAGCTGGGGGGAAGAGCAGTTCTTC,CASSWGEEQFF
TRBV29-1,TRBJ2-7,.,once,TGCAGCGTTGAAGAGCGGGACCCCTATGAGCAGTACTTC,CSVEERDPYEQYF
TRBV6-2/TRBV6-3,TRBJ2-1,.,.,TGTGCCAGCAGTCAAATCCGGGAGCAGTTCTTC,CASSQIREQFF
TRBV11-2,TRBJ2-7,TRBD1,many,TGTGCCAGCAGCTTAGGACAGGGAACCGTCCGCGAGCAGTACTTC,CASSLGQGTVREQYF
TRBV7-8,TRBJ2-3,.,many,TGTGCCAGCAGCCCCCTCGGCGGAAACACAGATACGCAGTATTTT,CASSPLGGNTDTQYF
TRBV11-2,TRBJ2-2,TRBD2,.,TGTGCCAGCAGCTCGATAGCGGGAGCGGGCGGGGAGCTGTTGTTT,CASSSIAGAGGELLF
TRBV11-1,TRBJ2-3,.,.,TGTGCCAGCACCAAAGGACCCACAGATACGCAGTATTTT,CASTKGPTDTQYF
TRBV4-1,TRBJ2-3,.,.,TGCGCCAGCATCCAAGTCCGGTCTAGTGTATATAGCACAGATACGCAGTATTTT,CASIQVRSSVYSTDTQYF
TRBV11-3,TRBJ2-2,TRBD1,.,TGTGCCAGCAGCTTAAGGGGGCATAACGGGGAACTGTTTTTT,CASSLRGHNGELFF
TRBV7-3,TRBJ1-6,TRBD1,.,TGTGCCAGCAGCTCGACAGGGGCCAATAATTCACCCCTCCACTTT,CASSSTGANNSPLHF
TRBV12-3/TRBV12-4,TRBJ2-5,.,.,TGTGCCAGCAGTTTGTCCCAGGGTGGGCAAGAGACCCAGTACTTC,CASSLSQGGQETQYF
TRBV5-6,TRBJ2-7,TRBD2,.,TGTGCCAGCGGCCTAGCGACTAGCGGCTACGAGCAGTACTTC,CASGLATSGYEQYF
TRBV6-2/TRBV6-3,TRBJ2-3,TRBD2,.,TGTGCCAGCACCCCCATCCGGGAGGACACAGATACGCAGTATTTT,CASTPIREDTDTQYF
TRBV12-3/TRBV12-4,TRBJ2-7,TRBD1,.,TGTGCCAGCAGTTCCTCCTCAGGGGGCCTATCTCACTACGAGCAGTACTTC,CASSSSSGGLSHYEQYF
TRBV11-2,TRBJ2-5,.,once,TGTGCCAGCAGCAATACCGGGACCAGCGGGCCGAGAGAGACCCAGTACTTC,CASSNTGTSGPRETQYF
TRBV4-1,TRBJ1-1,.,once,TGCGCCAGCAGCCAAGGTGCCGGGGAAGCCTTCTTT,CASSQGAGEAFF
TRBV12-3/TRBV12-4,TRBJ2-1,.,few,TGTGCCAGCATCTACAATAGGAGGGCCGCTCCTGCCTACAATGAACAGTTCTTC,CASIYNRRAAPAYNEQFF
TRBV30,TRBJ2-1,TRBD2,.,TGTGCCTGCATTATTGGCGGGAGGGGAAGCTACAATGAGCAGTTCTTC,CACIIGGRGSYNEQFF
TRBV11-3,TRBJ2-7,.,.,TGTGCCAGCAGCTTAGAGGGGGGAGCCAGAGGCGAGCAGTACTTC,CASSLEGGARGEQYF
TRBV11-2,TRBJ2-7,TRBD2,.,TGTGCCAGGGGACTAGCCTACGAGCAGTACTTC,CARGLAYEQYF
TRBV11-2,TRBJ2-3,TRBD2,many,TGTGCCAGCAGTACTCTAGCGGGTGAAGATACGCAGTATTTT,CASSTLAGEDTQYF
TRBV6-5,TRBJ1-1,.,large,TGTGCCAGCAGTTATCAGGAAGAGGGCACTGAAGCTTTCTTT,CASSYQEEGTEAFF
TRBV24-1,TRBJ2-1,.,.,TGTGTCACCAGTGATTTGGAGGGACTCTCACATGAGCAGTCCTTC,CVTSDLEGLSHEQSF
TRBV6-5,TRBJ2-7,.,once,TGTGCCAGCAGCCCCTCTGGGGGTAGCTCCTACGAGCAGTACTTC,CASSPSGGSSYEQYF
TRBV5-1,TRBJ2-5,TRBD2,.,TGCGCCAGCAGCTTGCTGCTAGCGGGTGAGGTGAAGACCCAGTACTTC,CASSLLLAGEVKTQYF
TRBV7-9,TRBJ2-2,TRBD2,.,TGTGGCAGCAGCTTATCGCCTACTAGCGGGATGACAGGGGAGCTGTTTTTT,CGSSLSPTSGMTGELFF
TRBV6-5,TRBJ2-2,.,.,TGTGCCAGTCGGGGGCATCTGGCCGGGGAGCTGTTTTTT,CASRGHLAGELFF
TRBV11-2,TRBJ1-5,.,.,TGTGCCAGCAGCTTAGATCAATGTTACGTAAGAGACCAGCCCCAGCATTTT,CASSLDQCYVRDQPQHF
TRBV11-2,TRBJ1-1,.,.,TGTGCCAGCAGCCCACAGGGCATGAACACTGAAGCTTTCTTT,CASSPQGMNTEAFF
TRBV20-1,TRBJ2-3,.,medium-sized,TGCAGTGCTAGAGATAAGTTTGGGGGAATAGATACGCAGTATTTT,CSARDKFGGIDTQYF
TRBV11-1,TRBJ2-3,.,few,TGTGCCAGCAGCCCCTTCGGCACAGATACGCAGTATTTT,CASSPFGTDTQYF
TRBV6-1,TRBJ1-1,.,.,TGTGCCAGCAGGAGCGGTGAAGCTTTCTTT,CASRSGEAFF
TRBV10-3,TRBJ1-1,.,.,TGTGCCACCCTCGGGGTTACGGACACACTGAACACTGAAGCTTTCTTT,CATLGVTDTLNTEAFF
TRBV11-2,TRBJ2-1,.,.,TGTGCCAGCAGCTTGGCAGGGAGCAATGAGCAGTTCTTC,CASSLAGSNEQFF
TRBV2,TRBJ2-3,TRBD1,.,TGTGCCAGCAGGGGGACAGGGGGCGCGTTAGATCAGCCCCAGTATTTT,CASRGTGGALDQPQYF
TRBV7-3,TRBJ2-2,.,many,TGTGCCAGCAGCCACGGACACTACACCGGGGAGCTGTTTTTT,CASSHGHYTGELFF
TRBV6-5,TRBJ2-1,.,few,TGTGCCAGCAGTTACGGGACGGGCTTTTGTGAGCAGTTCTTC,CASSYGTGFCEQFF
TRBV11-2,TRBJ2-7,.,.,TGCGCCAGCAGCTTAAGTGTCACCTTCCTCTACGAGCAGTACTTC,CASSLSVTFLYEQYF
TRBV10-3,TRBJ2-7,.,.,TGTGCCATCAGTGAGTCAAAAAGGAGGCAGTACTTC,CAISESKRRQYF